Each of the 18 T cell receptor beta chains below was sequenced from the same sample in a study of long-term antiretroviral therapy in people with HIV. Investigators performed immunoSEQ version v3.0 at survey level. Libraries were prepared by immunoSEQ multiplex PCR; TCRdb keeps only in-frame clonotypes and omits some of them. The sample yields approximately 20,000 clones, 80% to 90% seen once. The input for sequencing was unsorted PBMCs, taken 4.2 years after starting antiretroviral therapy. The receptors were gathered from a man aged 50-60 years with HIV.

The chain combines TRBV4-1 with TRBJ1-1; the D is unclear. V lost 1 base and J 5 bases, leaving 17 bases between the germline ends. This CDR3 contains 16 residues. The germline V gene encodes CDR1 MGHRA and CDR2 YSYEKL. For the CDR3, the DNA is TGCGCCAGCAGCCAAGCCCCGTTCGGGCAAGGAACTGAAGCTTTCTTT. This gives the protein CASSQAPFGQGTEAFF.

The genes are TRBV5-1 and TRBJ1-3; 7 nucleotides match TRBD1. The germline V gene has CDR1 SGHRS and CDR2 YFSETQ. After removal of 0 bases from V and 1 base from J, the junction contained 7 bases not matched to a gene. This CDR3 region has 17 residues. CDR3 sequence: CASSLGTGEKSGNTIYF. The CDR3 region has the DNA TGCGCCAGCAGCTTGGGTACAGGGGAAAAATCTGGAAACACCATATATTTT. The full variable domain, with the rest looked up from reference TRBV5-1 and TRBJ1-3, is KAGVTQTPRYLIKTRGQQVTLSCSPISGHRSVSWYQQTPGQGLQFLFEYFSETQRNKGNFPGRFSGRQFSNSRSEMNVSTLELGDSALYLCASSLGTGEKSGNTIYFGEGSWLTVV.

This clone was seen more than once but under ten times. The chain combines TRBV7-7 with TRBJ2-7; TRBD1 might be the D (6 bases). The CDR3 is 13 amino acids. With 1 base removed from V and 3 bases from J, the gap between germline ends came to 7 bases. In germline, CDR1 is SSHAT, CDR2 FNYEAQ (reference sequence). CDR3 bases: TGTGCCAGCAGCTTAGGACAGGACTACGAGCAGTACTTC. This encodes CASSLGQDYEQYF.

The table lists this clone with a count of one. The CDR3 protein is CASSLNPLLDNSPLHF. The CDR3 coding sequence is TGCGCCAGCAGCTTGAATCCCTTATTAGATAATTCACCCCTCCACTTT. The chain is built from TRBV5-1 and TRBJ1-6, with D uncertain. This CDR3 region has 16 residues. Trimming cost V 1 base and J 5 bases, with 13 bases left between them. Germline-derived CDR1 and CDR2 are SGHRS and YFSETQ.

The chain joins TRBV7-2 to TRBJ1-3; D unclear. The germline V gene has CDR1 SGHTA and CDR2 FQGNSA. The CDR3 sequence is 15 residues long. The V and J ends lost 1 base and 0 bases respectively, with 7 bases between them. The CDR3 sequence: CASSLVPISGNTIYF. The CDR3 bases are TGTGCCAGCAGCTTAGTACCGATCTCTGGAAACACCATATATTTT.

The chain couples TRBV27 to TRBJ2-3; D is ambiguous. Germline V gene data show CDR1 as MNHEY and CDR2 as SMNVEV (reference sequence). V was clipped by 5 bases and J by 7 bases, with 13 bases between them. This CDR3 has 13 residues. Here the CDR3 DNA reads TGTGCCAGCAGTGTCTCAGAGGCCTATACGCAGTATTTT. This translates into CASSVSEAYTQYF.

The chain has TRBV9 and TRBJ2-3, with D possibly TRBD2 on 6 matching bases. The germline V and J ends were trimmed by 3 bases and 2 bases, with 13 bases remaining between them. CDR1 SGDLS and CDR2 YYNGEE come from the germline V gene. This CDR3 region has 15 residues. The CDR3 bases are TGTGCCAGCAGCGCCACAGGAGGGGACACAGATACGCAGTATTTT. Translating gives CASSATGGDTDTQYF.

The chain has TRBV6-5 and TRBJ1-1; weak D call: TRBD1 (5 bases). V was pared by 0 bases and J by 4 bases, with 9 bases between. The CDR3 has 14 residues. Germline V gene data show CDR1 as MNHEY and CDR2 as SVGAGI. In DNA form, the CDR3 reads TGTGCCAGCAGTTACTCGTGGGGGAGCACTGAAGCTTTCTTT. Its protein product is CASSYSWGSTEAFF.

This clone has a single count. The chain links TRBV27 to TRBJ2-4, with D possibly called TRBD1 or TRBD2 (5 bases each). The V end lost 3 bases, the J end lost 11 bases, and 29 bases lay between the germline ends. The CDR3 runs to 18 residues. The germline CDR1 and CDR2 sequences are MNHEY and SMNVEV (reference sequence). DNA of the CDR3: TGTGCCAGCAGTTTGATGTCCGGGGACCCCAGCAGAGTTTACGTTCAGTACTTC. Encoded protein: CASSLMSGDPSRVYVQYF.

This chain uses TRBV11-3 with TRBJ2-2, with D unresolved. The germline V gene encodes CDR1 SGHNT and CDR2 YENEEA. V gave up 1 base and J gave up 1 base, with 4 bases separating them. This CDR3 region has 14 residues. CDR3 residues: CASSLGGNTGELFF. The CDR3, as DNA: TGTGCCAGCAGCTTAGGGGGGAACACCGGGGAGCTGTTTTTT.

The V and J genes are TRBV6-1 and TRBJ2-7; D unresolved. Trimming stripped 2 bases from V and 3 bases from J, with 8 bases between. The CDR3 spans 13 residues. Germline V gene data show CDR1 as MNHNS and CDR2 as SASEGT. CDR3 coding DNA: TGTGCCAGCAGTGAAAGGGCACTCTACGAGCAGTACTTC. It yields the protein CASSERALYEQYF.

The rearrangement links TRBV11-3 to TRBJ2-1; TRBD1 agrees at 7 bases. The CDR3 runs 16 residues. Germline-derived CDR1 and CDR2 are SGHNT and YENEEA. V lost 0 bases to trimming and J lost 0 bases; unmatched junction nucleotides: 2. The CDR3 sequence is CASSLDGTASYNEQFF. The DNA for the CDR3 is TGTGCCAGCAGCTTAGACGGGACAGCCTCCTACAATGAGCAGTTCTTC.

The V call is TRBV4-1, the J call TRBJ2-3, with a possible D match to TRBD2 (6 bases). There are 17 residues in the CDR3. Trimming removed 2 bases from V and 3 bases from J, with 18 bases in between. Germline V gene sequence: CDR1 MGHRA, CDR2 YSYEKL. The DNA of the CDR3 is TGCGCCAGCAGCCAACAAGAACTAGCTGACTTTACAGATACGCAGTATTTT. This codes for CASSQQELADFTDTQYF.

The CDR3 region has the DNA TGCGCCAGCAGCCAAGAACCGGGGCCGGGCGAGCAGTACTTC. Protein sequence: CASSQEPGPGEQYF. This chain uses TRBV4-3 with TRBJ2-7; D assignment may be TRBD1 or TRBD2 (5 bases each). The CDR3 runs to 14 residues. V lost 0 bases to trimming and J lost 6 bases, with 12 bases between them. CDR1 is LGHNA and CDR2 is YSLEER in the germline V gene.

The chain carries TRBV6-1 and TRBJ2-7; D is undetermined. This CDR3 has 12 residues. Germline V gene lookup returns CDR1 MNHNS and CDR2 SASEGT. Here the CDR3 DNA reads TGTACCACGAGCCGGGTCTCCTACGAGCAGTACTTC. This sequence encodes CTTSRVSYEQYF.

This clone was detected only once. The V and J genes are TRBV19 and TRBJ1-5, with D uncertain. V lost 1 base, J lost 3 bases, and 4 bases lay in between. Germline V gene lookup returns CDR1 LNHDA and CDR2 SQIVND (reference sequence). The CDR3 contains 13 residues. As DNA, the CDR3 is TGTGCCAGTAGTATAGGGTTCAATCAGCCCCAGCATTTT. Translating gives CASSIGFNQPQHF.

This rearrangement joins TRBV18 to TRBJ1-4; D is uncertain. V was trimmed by 3 bases and J by 8 bases, leaving 22 bases between them. CDR1 KGHSH and CDR2 LQKENI come from the germline V gene. This CDR3 is 17 amino acids long. CDR3 DNA: TGTGCCAGCTCACCCATCCCGGGATCGCTCGGCGGCGAAAAACTGTTTTTT. This encodes CASSPIPGSLGGEKLFF.

V is TRBV19 and J is TRBJ1-1; unclear D gene. This CDR3 is built from 13 residues. Trimming took 8 bases from V and 0 from J, leaving 10 bases between them. Germline V CDR1 and CDR2: LNHDA, SQIVND (reference sequence). This chain's CDR3 is CASSTAMNTEAFF. Written as DNA, the CDR3 is TGTGCCAGTTCGACGGCCATGAACACTGAAGCTTTCTTT. Full variable domain (remainder filled in from reference TRBV19 and TRBJ1-1): DGGITQSPKYLFRKEGQNVTLSCEQNLNHDAMYWYRQDPGQGLRLIYYSQIVNDFQKGDIAEGYSVSREKKESFPLTVTSAQKNPTAFYLCASSTAMNTEAFFGQGTRLTVV.